The rows below give T cell receptor beta chains drawn from one sample of a study of Ad26.COV2.S vaccination and SARS-CoV-2 variants. Measured with immunoSEQ multiplex PCR; TCRdb has only the in-frame clones, and not every one. The data contain more than 150,000 clones, 70% to 90% of them singletons. The sequencing used peripheral blood, collected after recovery from COVID-19. These receptor sequences come from a human donor who had recovered from COVID-19. CDR3s include the opening cysteine and the closing phenylalanine or tryptophan. Each record gives: clone size, J gene, V gene, D gene, CDR3 protein, CDR3 DNA. The D gene is left open where the match is weak. Size tells how often a clone was seen (once, few, many) or the class of an expanded clone, and some rows leave it out.

size: .; J: TRBJ1-1; V: TRBV5-1; D: .; CDR3: CASTIRGSANTEAFF; DNA: TGCGCCAGCACCATCCGGGGGTCGGCGAACACTGAAGCTTTCTTT
size: .; J: TRBJ2-7; V: TRBV19; D: TRBD2; CDR3: CASSPIPLAGGPYEQYF; DNA: TGTGCCAGTAGCCCAATCCCCCTAGCGGGAGGGCCCTACGAGCAGTACTTC
size: few; J: TRBJ2-2; V: TRBV7-9; D: .; CDR3: CASSLWGANTGELFF; DNA: TGTGCCAGCAGCTTATGGGGGGCGAACACCGGGGAGCTGTTTTTT
size: .; J: TRBJ1-1; V: TRBV4-1; D: .; CDR3: CASSQDQGWDTEAFF; DNA: TGCGCCAGCAGCCAAGATCAGGGTTGGGACACTGAAGCTTTCTTT
size: .; J: TRBJ2-3; V: TRBV27; D: TRBD2; CDR3: CASSPGTSGGADQYF; DNA: TGTGCCAGCAGTCCAGGGACTAGCGGGGGCGCCGACCAGTATTTT
size: .; J: TRBJ2-1; V: TRBV7-9; D: TRBD1; CDR3: CASSPGTGEPYNEQFF; DNA: TGTGCCAGCAGCCCAGGGACAGGGGAGCCCTACAATGAGCAGTTCTTC
size: .; J: TRBJ1-2; V: TRBV7-9; D: .; CDR3: CASSLTGRGYTF; DNA: TGTGCCAGCAGCTTAACGGGGAGGGGCTACACCTTC
size: .; J: TRBJ2-2; V: TRBV5-1; D: .; CDR3: CASSLGDSSNTGELFF; DNA: TGCGCCAGCAGCTTGGGAGACAGCTCGAACACCGGGGAGCTGTTTTTT
size: .; J: TRBJ1-5; V: TRBV12-3/TRBV12-4; D: .; CDR3: CASSLSGFQPQHF; DNA: TGTGCCAGCAGTTTGTCTGGATTTCAGCCCCAGCATTTT
size: .; J: TRBJ1-4; V: TRBV5-1; D: .; CDR3: CASSLGTTTNEKLFF; DNA: TGCGCCAGCAGCTTGGGGACTACAACTAATGAAAAACTGTTTTTT
size: few; J: TRBJ2-1; V: TRBV5-1; D: .; CDR3: CASSDASANEQFF; DNA: TGCGCCAGCAGCGACGCTAGCGCCAATGAGCAGTTCTTC